This T cell receptor (beta chain) was profiled in a study of response to subunit inactivated influenza vaccine. Concerning this clonotype: The antigen remains undetermined.

Broader study findings: Authors suggested each seasonal influenza vaccination recruits few new T cells.

The CDR3 is 13 amino acids. Trimming removed 3 bases at V and 6 bases at J, with 13 bases between. The germline V gene has CDR1 SGHRS and CDR2 YFSETQ. TCRdb redid the calling of the RT-PCR reads with MiXCR, one entry per CDR3 protein. The sample contains 700,000 to 800,000 distinct CDR3 sequences, roughly 20% of which appear only once. The sequencing used PBMCs from blood, collected about 5 days after vaccination. This chain connects TRBV5-1 to TRBJ2-7; tentative D call: TRBD1 (6 bases). The clonotype comes from a man aged 45-65 years who received an inactivated influenza vaccine. CDR3 in amino acids: CASSSTQGTEQYF. The CDR3 nucleotides are TGCGCCAGCAGCTCGACACAGGGTACCGAGCAGTACTTC.